A selection of T cell receptor beta chains follows, all from one sample in a study of T cells in Graves' hyperthyroidism and ophthalmopathy. One entry per CDR3 protein results from TCRdb running MiXCR on the multiplex PCR reads. This table holds 750,000 to 900,000 distinct CDR3 sequences, 38% found once. Material: blood. These receptors all come from a man between 18 and 35 years old with Graves' hyperthyroidism. CDR3s include the opening cysteine and the closing phenylalanine or tryptophan. Some rows mark clone size as missing; the rest say once, few, many or name a class of expanded clone.

TRBJ2-7 | TRBV29-1 | - | CASSPGLAGGTLYEQYF
TRBJ2-1 | TRBV2 | few | CASSAPDSYNEQFF
TRBJ2-2 | TRBV24-1 | many | CATSDPDRDPAGELFF
TRBJ1-2 | TRBV20-1 | - | CSASATGHGYTF
TRBJ1-1 | TRBV29-1 | - | CSVDATGGPAEAFF
TRBJ1-5 | TRBV6-5 | many | CASGPGGQPQHF
TRBJ1-2 | TRBV15 | many | CATRLEQGRAYGYTF
TRBJ2-3 | TRBV19 | - | CASSIRLAEHSTDTQYF
TRBJ2-7 | TRBV9 | - | CASSDLKGTSGRTPYEQYF
TRBJ2-6 | TRBV29-1 | once | CSVPGLVGANVLTF
TRBJ1-4 | TRBV4-1 | many | CASSQTGEKLFF
TRBJ1-5 | TRBV5-1 | - | CASSLEAGGFQPQHF
TRBJ2-6 | TRBV4-1 | - | CASSQEGLSSGANVLTF
TRBJ2-7 | TRBV6-5 | - | CASSYSSRRGASSYEQYF
TRBJ2-5 | TRBV2 | many | CASSEAREGWETQYF
TRBJ1-1 | TRBV15 | many | CATSNPGGAGTEAFF
TRBJ2-7 | TRBV6-5 | - | CASSMREATYEQYF
TRBJ1-3 | TRBV9 | - | CASSAGTGVIDTIYF
TRBJ1-5 | TRBV19 | - | CASSIAGQGKGYQPQHF
TRBJ1-1 | TRBV20-1 | few | CSARRLRAKNTEAFF
TRBJ2-5 | TRBV4-1 | few | CASSQGTHQETQYF
TRBJ1-1 | TRBV7-9 | - | CASSLGRKGIF
TRBJ1-5 | TRBV20-1 | few | CSARASLGASNQPQHF
TRBJ1-2 | TRBV7-9 | few | CASSDWTGVKDGYTF
TRBJ1-3 | TRBV7-6 | many | CASSLPGSSGNTIYF
TRBJ2-7 | TRBV9 | few | CASSAALANGEQYF
TRBJ2-5 | TRBV7-9 | few | CASSLVTGLIKTQYF
TRBJ2-5 | TRBV10-2 | - | CATQPLAGQETQYF
TRBJ2-5 | TRBV7-9 | - | CASSPDTTQETQYF
TRBJ2-5 | TRBV10-3 | - | CAISEGDETQYF
TRBJ1-4 | TRBV4-2 | - | CASSQGAGVWEKLFF
TRBJ2-5 | TRBV20-1 | few | CSARDRRVNAETQYF
TRBJ1-4 | TRBV5-1 | - | CASSRGDSEKLFF
TRBJ2-7 | TRBV10-1 | - | CASSGTSGIWEQYF
TRBJ2-7 | TRBV4-3 | - | CASSQDHRSYEQYF
TRBJ2-7 | TRBV11-2 | - | CASSLEGSGGYEQCF
TRBJ2-7 | TRBV2 | many | CASRKGTGREQYF
TRBJ2-5 | TRBV7-8 | - | CASSPSGGGQETQYF
TRBJ2-7 | TRBV12-3/TRBV12-4 | - | CASSPQWDRVGEQYF
TRBJ1-2 | TRBV4-1 | - | CASNTQWGEGGYTF
TRBJ2-7 | TRBV7-2 | - | CASSPRTSGGGYEQYF
TRBJ1-2 | TRBV6-2/TRBV6-3 | many | CASKETGAGGYTF
TRBJ1-5 | TRBV4-3 | - | CASSQERAAYQPQHF
TRBJ1-2 | TRBV7-9 | - | CASSHRYRDSLYGYTF
TRBJ1-1 | TRBV7-6 | many | CASSPGVEGGNTEAFF
TRBJ1-1 | TRBV4-3 | few | CASSQDQGTGEAFF
TRBJ2-7 | TRBV5-1 | many | CASSLLLAGSYEQYF
TRBJ1-1 | TRBV29-1 | many | CSVEMVRAEAFF
TRBJ1-6 | TRBV20-1 | many | CSWGGSPLHF
TRBJ1-5 | TRBV2 | many | CASNKGREQPQHF
TRBJ2-5 | TRBV9 | few | CASSVGRAGMGETQYF
TRBJ1-5 | TRBV24-1 | many | CATRDREGVQPQHF
TRBJ1-1 | TRBV11-1 | - | CASSLAPGRIEAFF
TRBJ1-1 | TRBV15 | many | CATSRDIGDTEAFF
TRBJ2-5 | TRBV7-2 | - | CASSLGRNQPQYF
TRBJ2-6 | TRBV6-5 | - | CASSPDTTGANVLTF